This T cell receptor (beta chain) was captured by sequencing in a study of cytomegalovirus exposure and HLA in healthy donors. Study-level information: It was reported in a later analysis that the 95 to 150 validation repertoires used the same platform as the approximately 670 first-cohort repertoires. Notes on the study in general: Among TCR beta chains, those listed as cytomegalovirus-associated numbered over 150.

Note on this clone: Antigen unknown.

Using immunoSEQ multiplex PCR, the repertoire was profiled, and TCRdb retains in-frame clones only, with some absent. The sample includes about 120,000 clones, over 65% of them seen just once. The CDR3 length is 15 residues. CDR1 is SGHTS, CDR2 YDEGEE, per germline. V gave up 2 bases and J gave up 4 bases; unmatched junction bases: 4. The chain uses TRBV5-8 and TRBJ2-1; 9 bases fit TRBD1. This TCR was sampled from a woman in her 30s in good health and CMV-seronegative. Sequenced: PBMCs. The CDR3 bases are TGTGCCAGCAGCTTAGGGGACAGGGCTTACAATGAGCAGTTCTTC. Translating it yields CASSLGDRAYNEQFF.